Reported below is one T cell receptor (beta chain). Its target is not known. Trimming cost V 4 bases and J 9 bases, with 16 bases left between them. The CDR3 spans 14 residues. Germline CDR1 and CDR2: SGHTA and FQGNSA. The sample originates from a study of cytomegalovirus exposure and HLA in healthy donors. Overall study results and limits: With high specificity and sensitivity, the classifier reportedly diagnosed cytomegalovirus status.

Both 60 Vbeta primers and 13 Jbeta primers went into the PCR. Some clones are missing from TCRdb's copy, which holds only in-frame ones; the method was immunoSEQ multiplex PCR. Among roughly 100,000 clones, about 75% were seen once, and the ten largest hold about 5%. Sample: PBMCs. This TCR was recovered from a middle-aged woman in good health and CMV-seronegative. V gene TRBV7-2 combines with J gene TRBJ2-1; D might be TRBD2 (7 bases). CDR3 nucleotides: TGTGCCAGCAGCTGGGCACGGGGGGCCGGTGAGCAGTTCTTC. Protein product: CASSWARGAGEQFF.